Listed here is a single TCR beta chain. Its antigen is unidentified. Other DNA sequences in this specimen translate into the identical CDR3. The PCR contained 60 Vbeta and 13 Jbeta primers. The assay was immunoSEQ multiplex PCR, and TCRdb's table has in-frame clones only and misses some. The data show about 160,000 clones, with around 76% seen just once and approximately 1.6% held by the top ten. With 1 base removed from V and 3 bases from J, the gap between germline ends came to 21 bases. From germline, CDR1 is SGHVS and CDR2 FQNEAQ. The CDR3 spans 18 residues. The data belong to a study of cytomegalovirus exposure and HLA in healthy donors. Whole-study findings and limits: Associated with HLA alleles at 0.05 false discovery rate in a later analysis were around 17,000 TCR beta sequences. In vitro testing confirmed a few CMV-associated chains as specific for CMV antigens.

This sequence joins TRBV7-8 and TRBJ2-5; D is unclear. The sequenced sample consisted of PBMCs. This sequence was found in a girl aged 10 to 17 in good health and CMV-seropositive. CDR3 DNA sequence: TGTGCCAGCAGCTTAGGGGTTGGAGCCCACCCGGCAGAAGAGACCCAGTACTTC. It specifies CASSLGVGAHPAEETQYF.